One sample yielded the 4 T cell receptor beta chains listed below, sequenced in a study of blood T cell repertoires in COVID-19. Clones were read by immunoSEQ multiplex PCR, and TCRdb kept only the in-frame ones, dropping some. The data contain some 290,000 clones, roughly nine tenths of them singletons. The sequenced sample was peripheral blood. The receptor set was obtained from a woman under 40 with COVID-19, enrolled during active disease.

A few counts support this clone. The chain carries TRBV19 and TRBJ2-3; 12 positions match TRBD2. The CDR3 loop spans 17 amino acids. J was trimmed by 6 bases and V by 5 bases; bases with no gene match: 12. Germline assignment: CDR1 LNHDA and CDR2 SQIVND (reference sequence). The CDR3 spells CASSGPGLAGLADTQYF. For the CDR3, the DNA is TGTGCCAGTAGTGGACCGGGACTAGCGGGCCTCGCGGATACGCAGTATTTT.

The rearrangement uses TRBV6-5 and TRBJ1-2; D remains ambiguous. Germline lookup yields CDR1 MNHEY and CDR2 SVGAGI. This CDR3 comprises 13 residues. V lost 0 bases and J 4 bases, leaving 6 bases between the germline ends. The CDR3 bases are TGTGCCAGCAGTTACTCCGGCGGCTATGGCTACACCTTC. Translation gives CASSYSGGYGYTF.

The CDR3 DNA sequence: TGTGCCAGCAGTGGCCGGGACAGGAACGGCTTTTCACCCCTCCACTTT. Amino acids: CASSGRDRNGFSPLHF. This chain links TRBV27 with TRBJ1-6, with 8 bases identical to TRBD1. The length of the CDR3 is 16 residues. Germline V CDR1 and CDR2: MNHEY, SMNVEV (reference sequence). Unmatched junction bases numbered 12, after V lost 5 bases and J lost 9 bases.

The chain couples TRBV5-1 to TRBJ2-5, with D maybe TRBD2 (6 bases). The V end lost 6 bases, the J end lost 1 base, and 10 bases lay between the germline ends. The CDR3 totals 13 residues. The germline V gene encodes CDR1 SGHRS and CDR2 YFSETQ. The CDR3 protein is CASTTGLQETQYF. DNA of the CDR3: TGCGCCAGCACCACGGGACTCCAAGAGACCCAGTACTTC.